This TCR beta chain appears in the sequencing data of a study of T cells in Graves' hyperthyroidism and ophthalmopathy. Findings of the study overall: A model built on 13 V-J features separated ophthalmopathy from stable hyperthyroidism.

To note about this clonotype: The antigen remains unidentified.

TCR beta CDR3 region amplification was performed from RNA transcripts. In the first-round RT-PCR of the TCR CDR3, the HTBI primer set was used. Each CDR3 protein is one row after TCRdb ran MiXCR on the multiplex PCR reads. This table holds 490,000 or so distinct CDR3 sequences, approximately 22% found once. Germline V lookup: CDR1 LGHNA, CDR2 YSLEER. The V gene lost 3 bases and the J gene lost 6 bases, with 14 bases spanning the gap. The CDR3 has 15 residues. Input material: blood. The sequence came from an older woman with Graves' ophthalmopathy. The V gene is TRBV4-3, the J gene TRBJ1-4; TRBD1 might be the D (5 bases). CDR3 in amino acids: CASSQGGGGHEKLFF. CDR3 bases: TGCGCCAGCAGCCAGGGGGGGGGAGGTCATGAAAAACTGTTTTTT.